The clone carrying this T cell receptor beta chain was detected only a few times. MiXCR, run by TCRdb on the 5' RACE reads, gives a single entry per CDR3 protein. Altogether about 58,000 distinct CDR3 sequences are present, about 27% being singletons, with the ten largest covering 40% to 45%. The data originate from a study of T-cell memory formation after mild COVID-19. The germline gives CDR1 SGDLS, CDR2 YYNGEE. V shed 4 bases and J shed 1 base, with 11 bases lying between them. CDR3 length equals 14 residues. The gene calls are TRBV9 and TRBJ1-1, with D perhaps matching TRBD1 (5 bases). This receptor was obtained from a man in his late teens or twenties who had mild COVID-19 (a few samples of this study predate the infection). Cell type and time point are not known. Sequencing was carried out using PBMCs or a T cell subset sorted from them (not recorded which). The CDR3 region has the DNA TGTGCCAGCAGCTTAGGGACGGGGAACACTGAAGCTTTCTTT. It encodes CASSLGTGNTEAFF.